A single sample is the source of the 2 T cell receptor beta chains below, sequenced in a study of cytomegalovirus exposure and HLA in healthy donors. Primers for the PCR totalled 60 Vbeta and 13 Jbeta. The data were produced by immunoSEQ multiplex PCR, yet TCRdb's version contains in-frame clones alone and is incomplete. The listing records fewer than 85,000 clones. Specimen: PBMCs. The receptors here all came from a female donor in good health and CMV-seropositive.

The chain joins TRBV27 to TRBJ1-1; D gene ambiguous. The CDR3 totals 15 residues. Looked up from germline, CDR1 is MNHEY and CDR2 is SMNVEV (reference sequence). Trimming cost V 5 bases and J 1 base, with 14 bases left between them. The CDR3 DNA reads as TGTGCCAGCAGTATCTACTCCCAACCGAACACTGAAGCTTTCTTT. Its translation is CASSIYSQPNTEAFF.

The V and J genes are TRBV10-3 and TRBJ1-1; possible D gene TRBD1, 6 bases. The V gene's germline CDR1 is ENHRY and CDR2 SYGVKD. The germline V and J ends were trimmed by 4 bases and 2 bases, with 8 bases remaining between them. CDR3 length equals 13 residues. CDR3 sequence reads: CAISGQENTEAFF. CDR3 bases: TGTGCCATCAGTGGACAGGAAAACACTGAAGCTTTCTTT.